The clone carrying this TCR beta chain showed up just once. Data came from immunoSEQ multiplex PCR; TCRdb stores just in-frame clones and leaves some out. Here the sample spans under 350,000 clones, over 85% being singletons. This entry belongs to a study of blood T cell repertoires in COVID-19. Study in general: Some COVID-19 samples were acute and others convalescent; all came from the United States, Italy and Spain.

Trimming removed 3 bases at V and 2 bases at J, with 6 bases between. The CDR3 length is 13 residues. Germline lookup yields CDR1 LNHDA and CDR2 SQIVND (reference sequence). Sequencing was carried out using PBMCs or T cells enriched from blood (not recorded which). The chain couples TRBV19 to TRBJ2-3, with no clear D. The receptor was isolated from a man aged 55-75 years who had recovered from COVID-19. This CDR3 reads CASSIRVTDTQYF. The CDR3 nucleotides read TGTGCCAGTAGTATTCGGGTCACAGATACGCAGTATTTT.